This T cell receptor beta chain stems from a study of shared clonotypes between healthy human individuals. Using 200 ng DNA, about 30,000 T cell genomes, the sorted-subset replicate PCRs were run. The repertoire was sequenced with immunoSEQ multiplex PCR; TCRdb's copy has only in-frame clones and lacks some. The table shows roughly 2 million clones, with less than 95% occurring only once. In germline, CDR1 is SGDLS, CDR2 YYNGEE. The CDR3 is made up of 16 amino acids. The J segment lost 0 bases and the V segment lost 4 bases, leaving 8 bases of the junction unmatched. CD45RO-negative cells were positively selected for CCR7, leaving out terminally differentiated effector memory CD45RA+ cells.

This chain joins TRBV9 and TRBJ2-5; TRBD2 aligns across 8 bases. Sequenced input: naive CD8+ T cells sorted from blood. This receptor was taken from a man between 18 and 35 years old in good health. CDR3 bases: TGTGCCAGCAGCCCACCCGGGACTAGGTACCAAGAGACCCAGTACTTC. This codes for CASSPPGTRYQETQYF.